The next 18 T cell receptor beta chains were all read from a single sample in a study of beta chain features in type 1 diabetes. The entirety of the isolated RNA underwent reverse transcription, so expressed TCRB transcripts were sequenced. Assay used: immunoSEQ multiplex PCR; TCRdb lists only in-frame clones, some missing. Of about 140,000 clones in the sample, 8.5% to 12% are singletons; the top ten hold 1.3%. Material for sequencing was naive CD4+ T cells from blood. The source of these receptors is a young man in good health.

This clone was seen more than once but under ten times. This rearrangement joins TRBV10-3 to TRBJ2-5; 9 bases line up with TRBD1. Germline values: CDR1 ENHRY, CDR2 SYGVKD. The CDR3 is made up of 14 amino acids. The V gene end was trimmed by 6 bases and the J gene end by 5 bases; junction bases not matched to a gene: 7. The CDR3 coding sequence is TGTGCCATCAGCCGGGACAGGGTATGGGAGACCCAGTACTTC. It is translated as CAISRDRVWETQYF.

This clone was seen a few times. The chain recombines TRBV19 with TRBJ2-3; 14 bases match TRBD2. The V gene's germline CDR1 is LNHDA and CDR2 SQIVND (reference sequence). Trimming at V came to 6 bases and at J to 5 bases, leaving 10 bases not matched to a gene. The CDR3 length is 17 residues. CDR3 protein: CASRRGTSGGPGDTQYF. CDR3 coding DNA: TGTGCCAGTAGGAGGGGGACTAGCGGGGGTCCGGGAGATACGCAGTATTTT.

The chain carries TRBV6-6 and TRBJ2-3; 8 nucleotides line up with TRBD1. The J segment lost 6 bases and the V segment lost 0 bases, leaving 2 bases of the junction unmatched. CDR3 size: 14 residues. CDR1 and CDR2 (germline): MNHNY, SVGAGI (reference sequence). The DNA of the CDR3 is TGTGCCAGCAGTTACTCTACAGGGGGGGATACGCAGTATTTT. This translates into CASSYSTGGDTQYF.

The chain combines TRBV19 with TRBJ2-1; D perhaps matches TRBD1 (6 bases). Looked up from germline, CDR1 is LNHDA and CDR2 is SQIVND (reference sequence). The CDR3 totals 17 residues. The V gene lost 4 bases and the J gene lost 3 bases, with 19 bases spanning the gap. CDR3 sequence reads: CASSNLRQAESYNEQFF. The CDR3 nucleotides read TGTGCCAGTAGTAACCTCCGACAGGCCGAGAGCTACAATGAGCAGTTCTTC.

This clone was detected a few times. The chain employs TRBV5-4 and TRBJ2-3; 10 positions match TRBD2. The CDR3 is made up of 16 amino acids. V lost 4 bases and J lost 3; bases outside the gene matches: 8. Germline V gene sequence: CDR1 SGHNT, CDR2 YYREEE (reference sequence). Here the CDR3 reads CASSPMLAGGTDTQYF. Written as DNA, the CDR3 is TGTGCCAGCAGCCCAATGTTAGCGGGGGGTACAGATACGCAGTATTTT.

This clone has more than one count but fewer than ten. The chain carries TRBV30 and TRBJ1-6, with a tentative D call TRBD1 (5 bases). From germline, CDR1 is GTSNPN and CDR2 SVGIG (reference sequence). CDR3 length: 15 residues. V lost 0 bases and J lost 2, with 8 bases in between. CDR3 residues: CAWSVLTAYNSPLHF. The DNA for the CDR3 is TGTGCCTGGAGTGTACTGACAGCCTATAATTCACCCCTCCACTTT.

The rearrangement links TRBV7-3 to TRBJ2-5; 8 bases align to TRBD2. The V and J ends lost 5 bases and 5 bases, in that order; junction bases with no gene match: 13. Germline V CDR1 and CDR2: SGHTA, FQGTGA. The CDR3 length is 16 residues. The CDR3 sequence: CASSPMGIAGHETQYF. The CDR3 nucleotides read TGTGCCAGCAGCCCTATGGGGATAGCGGGGCATGAGACCCAGTACTTC.

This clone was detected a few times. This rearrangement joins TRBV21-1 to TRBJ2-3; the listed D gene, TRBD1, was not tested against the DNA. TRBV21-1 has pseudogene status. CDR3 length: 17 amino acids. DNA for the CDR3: TGTGCCAGCAGCAACTCCAGGGGGCTGCCTGGCACAGATACGCAGTATTTT. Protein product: CASSNSRGLPGTDTQYF.

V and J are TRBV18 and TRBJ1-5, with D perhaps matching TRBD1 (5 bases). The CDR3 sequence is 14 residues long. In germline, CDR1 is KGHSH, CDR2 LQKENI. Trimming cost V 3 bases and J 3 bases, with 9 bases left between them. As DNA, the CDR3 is TGTGCCAGCTCACCGAAGGGGCCCAATCAGCCCCAGCATTTT. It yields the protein CASSPKGPNQPQHF.

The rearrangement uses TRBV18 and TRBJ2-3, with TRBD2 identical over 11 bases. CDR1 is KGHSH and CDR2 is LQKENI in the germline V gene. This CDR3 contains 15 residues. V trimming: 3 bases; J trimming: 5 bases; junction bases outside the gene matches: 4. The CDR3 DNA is TGTGCCAGCTCACCCGGGACTAGCGGAATAGATACGCAGTATTTT. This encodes CASSPGTSGIDTQYF.

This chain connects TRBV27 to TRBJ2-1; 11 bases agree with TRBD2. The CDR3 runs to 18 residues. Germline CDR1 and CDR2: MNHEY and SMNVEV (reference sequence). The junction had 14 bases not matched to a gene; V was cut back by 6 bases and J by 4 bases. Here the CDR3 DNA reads TGTGCCAGCAGACCCTTAGCGGGGGGGCCCCAGGGGTACAATGAGCAGTTCTTC. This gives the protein CASRPLAGGPQGYNEQFF.

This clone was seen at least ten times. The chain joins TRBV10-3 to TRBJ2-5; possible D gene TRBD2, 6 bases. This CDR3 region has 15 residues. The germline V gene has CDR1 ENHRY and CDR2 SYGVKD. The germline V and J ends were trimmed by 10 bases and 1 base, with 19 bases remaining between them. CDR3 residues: CATGEQGGAQETQYF. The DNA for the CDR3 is TGTGCCACAGGAGAGCAAGGCGGGGCCCAAGAGACCCAGTACTTC.

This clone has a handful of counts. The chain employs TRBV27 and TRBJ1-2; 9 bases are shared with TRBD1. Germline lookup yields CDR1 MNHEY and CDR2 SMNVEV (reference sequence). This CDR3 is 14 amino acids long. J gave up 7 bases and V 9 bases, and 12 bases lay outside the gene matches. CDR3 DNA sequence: TGTGCCAGTCGTGGTACGGGACAGGGTTCTGGCTACACCTTC. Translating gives CASRGTGQGSGYTF.

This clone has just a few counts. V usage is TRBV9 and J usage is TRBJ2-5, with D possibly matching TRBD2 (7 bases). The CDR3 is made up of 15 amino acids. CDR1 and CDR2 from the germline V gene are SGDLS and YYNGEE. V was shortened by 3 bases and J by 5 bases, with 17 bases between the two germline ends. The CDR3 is CASSATGHGGETQYF. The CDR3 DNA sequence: TGTGCCAGCAGCGCGACAGGACACGGGGGGGAGACCCAGTACTTC.

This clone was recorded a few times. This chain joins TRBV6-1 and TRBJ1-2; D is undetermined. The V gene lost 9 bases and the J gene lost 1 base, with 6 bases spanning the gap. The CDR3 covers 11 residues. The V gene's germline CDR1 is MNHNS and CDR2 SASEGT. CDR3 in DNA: TGTGCCAGTGCGGGTAACTATGGCTACACCTTC. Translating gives CASAGNYGYTF.

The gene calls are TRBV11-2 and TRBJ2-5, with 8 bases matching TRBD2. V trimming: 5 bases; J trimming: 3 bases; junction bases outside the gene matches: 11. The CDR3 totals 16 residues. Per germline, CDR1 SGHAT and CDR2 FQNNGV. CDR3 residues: CASSLGLAGREETQYF. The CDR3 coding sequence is TGTGCCAGCAGCCTAGGACTAGCAGGGAGGGAAGAGACCCAGTACTTC.

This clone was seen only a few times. CDR3 residues: CASSYRDEQYF. CDR3 sequence (DNA): TGTGCCAGCAGTTACCGAGACGAGCAGTACTTC. The V gene is TRBV6-5, the J gene TRBJ2-7; D is ambiguous. This CDR3 comprises 11 residues. V lost 2 bases, J lost 5 bases, and 4 bases lay in between. Germline V gene data show CDR1 as MNHEY and CDR2 as SVGAGI.

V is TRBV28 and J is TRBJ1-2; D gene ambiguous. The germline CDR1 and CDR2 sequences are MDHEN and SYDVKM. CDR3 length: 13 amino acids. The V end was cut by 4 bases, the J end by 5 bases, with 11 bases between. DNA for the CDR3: TGTGCCAGCAGTTCTAGCCGGGGTTATGGCTACACCTTC. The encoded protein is CASSSSRGYGYTF.